This passage covers 10 T cell receptor beta chains from one sample sequenced in a study of T cells in Graves' hyperthyroidism and ophthalmopathy. Amplification of TCR beta CDR3 regions used RNA as the template. With the HTBI primer set, the TCR CDR3 went through a first round of RT-PCR. A single record per CDR3 protein comes from TCRdb applying MiXCR to the multiplex PCR reads. The table records about 400,000 distinct CDR3 sequences, roughly 13% of them present only once. Material: blood. All receptors derive from a woman younger than 35 with Graves' hyperthyroidism.

This clonotype showed up many times. The chain recombines TRBV5-1 with TRBJ2-1; D gene unclear. V gave up 3 bases and J gave up 8 bases, with 6 bases separating them. This CDR3 has 11 amino acids. The germline gives CDR1 SGHRS, CDR2 YFSETQ. The CDR3 protein is CASSSLDEQFF. The CDR3 region has the DNA TGCGCCAGCAGCTCATTAGATGAGCAGTTCTTC.

The V gene is TRBV11-2, the J gene TRBJ1-3; no reliable D call. Germline V gene data show CDR1 as SGHAT and CDR2 as FQNNGV. CDR3 size: 15 residues. Trimming pared 2 bases from V and 0 bases from J, leaving 8 bases between. In DNA form, the CDR3 reads TGTGCCAGCAGCTTAACAGATCTCTCTGGAAACACCATATATTTT. Amino acid sequence: CASSLTDLSGNTIYF.

There are many counts of this clonotype. The rearrangement joins TRBV12-5 to TRBJ2-3, with a possible D match to TRBD2 (5 bases). The germline gives CDR1 LGHNT, CDR2 FRNRAP. The ends were cut back, 9 bases at V and 6 bases at J, with 13 bases in the middle. The CDR3 is 12 residues long. CDR3 DNA sequence: TGTGCTAGCGCTTCAGCGGCGGATACGCAGTATTTT. This gives the protein CASASAADTQYF.

The chain recombines TRBV15 with TRBJ2-1, with TRBD2 matching 12 bases. The CDR3 runs 20 residues. The germline V gene encodes CDR1 LNHNV and CDR2 YYDKDF (reference sequence). V shed 5 bases and J 7 bases; nucleotides not matched to a gene: 21. The CDR3 DNA sequence: TGTGCCACCAGCCGAGGGGGTTCGGGGCTAGCGGGAGGGCCGGGTAATGAGCAGTTCTTC. This gives the protein CATSRGGSGLAGGPGNEQFF.

This clonotype has a count of ten or more. The chain has TRBV15 and TRBJ2-1, with D possibly matching TRBD2 (5 bases). There are 15 residues in the CDR3. Germline loops: CDR1 LNHNV, CDR2 YYDKDF (reference sequence). V lost 0 bases and J 10 bases, leaving 16 bases between the germline ends. Here the CDR3 DNA reads TGTGCCACCAGCAGAGATAGCGCAGGCATGGGGGAGCAGTTCTTC. As protein: CATSRDSAGMGEQFF.

This clonotype was observed at least ten times. The rearrangement joins TRBV6-1 to TRBJ1-1; D is undetermined. The V end was cut by 0 bases, the J end by 6 bases, with 11 bases between. CDR3 length equals 14 residues. Germline V gene lookup returns CDR1 MNHNS and CDR2 SASEGT. The CDR3 loop reads CASSEAQSKAEAFF. In DNA, the CDR3 is TGTGCCAGCAGTGAAGCGCAGAGTAAAGCTGAAGCTTTCTTT.

This clonotype has a count of ten or more. The V gene is TRBV6-5, the J gene TRBJ2-7; D is unresolved. V lost 0 bases and J 3 bases, leaving 15 bases between the germline ends. From germline, CDR1 is MNHEY and CDR2 SVGAGI. CDR3 length: 16 residues. The CDR3 DNA follows: TGTGCCAGCAGTTACTCCGGGTCCCCACCCCACTACGAGCAGTACTTC. Its translation: CASSYSGSPPHYEQYF.

The sample holds a few counts of this clonotype. This chain links TRBV9 with TRBJ2-1, with TRBD2 matching over 12 bases. V shed 3 bases, J shed 7 bases, and the junction held 8 bases outside the gene matches. Germline V CDR1 and CDR2: SGDLS, YYNGEE. This CDR3 is 16 amino acids long. The CDR3 loop reads CASSARLAGVRNEQFF. The CDR3 DNA follows: TGTGCCAGCAGCGCCCGACTAGCGGGAGTTAGAAATGAGCAGTTCTTC.

This clonotype was recorded at least ten times. J is TRBJ1-5 and V is TRBV6-5; the D gene is possibly TRBD1 (5 bases). The CDR3 sequence is 14 residues long. Germline lookup yields CDR1 MNHEY and CDR2 SVGAGI. V was cut by 4 bases and J by 7 bases, with 14 bases left in between. CDR3 sequence (DNA): TGTGCCAGCAGTTCTGAGGGGTACGGGCAGCCCCAGCATTTT. Protein sequence: CASSSEGYGQPQHF.

V is TRBV6-1 and J is TRBJ1-5; 7 nucleotides align to TRBD1. The trim removed 7 bases at V and 1 base at J, leaving 4 bases unmatched. The CDR3 consists of 14 residues. Germline CDR1 MNHNS, CDR2 SASEGT. CDR3 DNA: TGTGCCAGCAACAGGGGCGGGAGCAATCAGCCCCAGCATTTT. Translated, it gives CASNRGGSNQPQHF.